The entry below describes one TCR beta chain. Seattle's cohort entered during active infection and was followed longitudinally. This entry comes from a study of blood T cell repertoires in COVID-19. In the study overall: The cDNA or gDNA used as material had been derived from T cells, B-cell-depleted T cells, or PBMCs.

CDR3 length: 16 residues. V lost 5 bases, J lost 0 bases, and 9 bases stayed unmatched. Germline V gives CDR1 SEHNR, CDR2 FQNEAQ (reference sequence). Per the original data handling: Estimation of nucleated cell counts relied on the amplification of reference gene primers. This table comes from immunoSEQ multiplex PCR, and its TCRdb copy is limited to in-frame clones, with some not included. D and trimming were read from the DNA, whereas the V and J calls and clone size are those reported in that table. The sample carries about 350,000 clones, 89% recorded once. The chain has TRBV7-9 and TRBJ2-7; 8 bases map to TRBD1. Sequenced sample: peripheral blood. This TCR was recovered from a woman aged 55-70 years with COVID-19, enrolled during active disease. The CDR3, as DNA: TGTGCCAGCAGCCCAGAGGACAGGGTATACTCCTACGAGCAGTACTTC. The encoded protein is CASSPEDRVYSYEQYF.